The rows below give T cell receptor beta chains drawn from one sample of a study of regulatory T cells in long-lasting Graves disease. MiXCR, run by TCRdb on the multiplex PCR reads, gives a single entry per CDR3 protein. The data show 420,000 or so distinct CDR3 sequences, about a quarter seen once. The sequencing here drew on peripheral blood mononuclear cells (PBMCs), taken when the disease was refractory, from a patient treated with antithyroid drugs. The receptors originated from a female donor with Graves disease. CDR3s include the opening cysteine and the closing phenylalanine or tryptophan. A D gene is named only where the DNA matches it firmly. Clone size is shown for a subset of rows, as once, few, many or a class of expanded clone.

V gene: TRBV2; J gene: TRBJ1-5; clone size: many; D gene: NA; CDR3 DNA: TGTGCCAGCATGGCAGAAACTAATCAGCCCCAGCATTTT; CDR3 protein: CASMAETNQPQHF
V gene: TRBV20-1; J gene: TRBJ1-1; clone size: few; D gene: NA; CDR3 DNA: TGCAGTGCTAGAGAAGGGATGAGGACTGAAGCTTTCTTT; CDR3 protein: CSAREGMRTEAFF
V gene: TRBV12-3/TRBV12-4; J gene: TRBJ1-3; clone size: few; D gene: NA; CDR3 DNA: TGTGCCAGCAGTTTCGGGTCCTCTGGAAACACCATATATTTT; CDR3 protein: CASSFGSSGNTIYF
V gene: TRBV6-4; J gene: TRBJ1-6; clone size: NA; D gene: TRBD1; CDR3 DNA: TGTGCCAGCAGGAAACTTACCGGGACAGGGGTAAATTCACCCCTCCACTTT; CDR3 protein: CASRKLTGTGVNSPLHF
V gene: TRBV24-1; J gene: TRBJ2-2; clone size: few; D gene: NA; CDR3 DNA: TGTGCCACCGGGGCTACACTAACTACCGGGGAGCTGTTTTTT; CDR3 protein: CATGATLTTGELFF
V gene: TRBV27; J gene: TRBJ2-5; clone size: few; D gene: TRBD1; CDR3 DNA: TGTGCCAGCAGCCTACTCCGGGACAGGGACGAGACCCAGTACTTC; CDR3 protein: CASSLLRDRDETQYF
V gene: TRBV7-2; J gene: TRBJ2-5; clone size: NA; D gene: NA; CDR3 DNA: TGTGCCAGCAGCCAGGTTTGGGGTCAAGAGACCCAGTACTTC; CDR3 protein: CASSQVWGQETQYF
V gene: TRBV5-6; J gene: TRBJ2-6; clone size: NA; D gene: NA; CDR3 DNA: TGTGCCAGCACCCCGGCTGGGGCCAACGTCCTGACTTTC; CDR3 protein: CASTPAGANVLTF
V gene: TRBV28; J gene: TRBJ1-2; clone size: many; D gene: NA; CDR3 DNA: TGTGCCAGCAGTTTTAGTTGGGGTAACTATGGCTACACCTTC; CDR3 protein: CASSFSWGNYGYTF
V gene: TRBV2; J gene: TRBJ1-5; clone size: NA; D gene: NA; CDR3 DNA: TGTGCCAGCAGTGAAGCGCTTGCAGGTAAACATAGCAATCAGCCCCAGCATTTT; CDR3 protein: CASSEALAGKHSNQPQHF
V gene: TRBV4-2; J gene: TRBJ1-2; clone size: few; D gene: TRBD1; CDR3 DNA: TGTGCCAGCAGCCAGGAAGATACAGGGGGCTTCTATGGCTACACCTTC; CDR3 protein: CASSQEDTGGFYGYTF
V gene: TRBV30; J gene: TRBJ2-7; clone size: few; D gene: NA; CDR3 DNA: TGTGCCTGGAGCCCAGGGAGTTCAGGCTACGAGCAGTACTTC; CDR3 protein: CAWSPGSSGYEQYF
V gene: TRBV6-1; J gene: TRBJ1-1; clone size: NA; D gene: TRBD1; CDR3 DNA: TGTGCCAGCAGTCCGGGACAGGTTCGGGCTTTCTTT; CDR3 protein: CASSPGQVRAFF
V gene: TRBV25-1; J gene: TRBJ1-3; clone size: NA; D gene: NA; CDR3 DNA: TGTGCCAGTGCGCGTAGCTCTGGAAACACCATATATTTT; CDR3 protein: CASARSSGNTIYF
V gene: TRBV6-1; J gene: TRBJ1-2; clone size: many; D gene: TRBD1; CDR3 DNA: TGTGCCAGCAGCGAAACAGGGGAAGGCTATGGCTACACCTTC; CDR3 protein: CASSETGEGYGYTF
V gene: TRBV5-1; J gene: TRBJ1-5; clone size: NA; D gene: TRBD1; CDR3 DNA: TGCGCCAGCAGCCTGGACAGGATGAATCAGCCCCAGCATTTT; CDR3 protein: CASSLDRMNQPQHF